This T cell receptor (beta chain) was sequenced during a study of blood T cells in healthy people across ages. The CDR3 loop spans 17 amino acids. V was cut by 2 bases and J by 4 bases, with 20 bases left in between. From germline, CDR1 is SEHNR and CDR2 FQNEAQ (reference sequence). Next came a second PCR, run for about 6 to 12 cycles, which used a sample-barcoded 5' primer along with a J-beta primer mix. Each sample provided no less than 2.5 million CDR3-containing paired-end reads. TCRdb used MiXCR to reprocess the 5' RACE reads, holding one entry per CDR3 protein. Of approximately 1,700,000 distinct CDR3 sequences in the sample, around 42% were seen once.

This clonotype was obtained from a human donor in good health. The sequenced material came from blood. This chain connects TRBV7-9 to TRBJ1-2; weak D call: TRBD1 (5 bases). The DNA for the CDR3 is TGTGCCAGCAGCTTATCTTGGTTGCGGGGGGGGACCTATGGCTACACCTTC. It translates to CASSLSWLRGGTYGYTF.